A single sample gave rise to the 29 T cell receptor beta chains below, sequenced in a study of blood T cell repertoires in COVID-19. Method: immunoSEQ multiplex PCR; TCRdb's copy keeps in-frame clones and lacks some. The sample consists of fewer than 250,000 clones, around 85% of them appearing once. Sequenced input: PBMCs or T cells enriched from blood (not recorded which). The receptors were sampled from a woman aged 40 to 55 with acute COVID-19.

V gene TRBV13 combines with J gene TRBJ1-3; 7 nucleotides match TRBD1. The V gene's germline CDR1 is PRHDT and CDR2 FYEKMQ (reference sequence). The CDR3 covers 15 residues. V lost 2 bases to trimming and J lost 3 bases; unmatched junction nucleotides: 4. The CDR3 coding sequence is TGTGCCAGCAGCTTATTCGACAGGGTTGGAAACACCATATATTTT. Its protein is CASSLFDRVGNTIYF.

This clone has a single count. V gene TRBV5-1 combines with J gene TRBJ1-5, with TRBD1 identical over 12 bases. CDR1 SGHRS and CDR2 YFSETQ come from the germline V gene. V was pared by 4 bases and J by 7 bases, with 6 bases of the junction left unmatched. CDR3 size: 15 residues. As DNA, the CDR3 is TGCGCCAGCAGCCCGGGACAGGGGGCAGGACAGCCCCAGCATTTT. This codes for CASSPGQGAGQPQHF.

V is TRBV7-3 and J is TRBJ2-2; the D gene is possibly TRBD2 (6 bases). The CDR3 contains 22 residues. CDR1 and CDR2 (germline): SGHTA, FQGTGA. Trimming left V 5 bases short and J 2 bases short, with 33 bases between. CDR3 sequence reads: CASSPIQRDPAWRDFNTGELFF. The CDR3 region has the DNA TGTGCCAGCAGCCCTATCCAACGAGACCCAGCATGGCGGGACTTTAACACCGGGGAGCTGTTTTTT.

The chain uses TRBV28 and TRBJ2-5, with 7 bases fitting TRBD2. Per germline, CDR1 MDHEN and CDR2 SYDVKM. The V gene end was trimmed by 4 bases and the J gene end by 1 base; junction bases not matched to a gene: 6. The CDR3 is 15 amino acids. CDR3 protein: CASSSTSGVQETQYF. The CDR3 coding sequence is TGTGCCAGCAGTTCAACAAGCGGGGTCCAAGAGACCCAGTACTTC.

This rearrangement joins TRBV5-1 to TRBJ2-1; D is undetermined. This CDR3 spans 13 amino acids. V was trimmed by 7 bases and J by 6 bases, leaving 14 bases between them. Germline V gene data show CDR1 as SGHRS and CDR2 as YFSETQ. CDR3 sequence: CASSLSSGNEQFF. The DNA for the CDR3 is TGCGCCAGCTCACTTTCGAGTGGCAATGAGCAGTTCTTC.

The chain links TRBV7-9 to TRBJ2-3, with D maybe TRBD2 (7 bases). Germline V CDR1 and CDR2: SEHNR, FQNEAQ (reference sequence). V lost 1 base and J 2 bases, leaving 13 bases between the germline ends. CDR3 length equals 16 residues. The chain's CDR3 is CASSLVGGGITDTQYF. The CDR3 DNA is TGTGCCAGCAGCTTAGTTGGCGGGGGCATCACAGATACGCAGTATTTT.

The V gene is TRBV20-1, the J gene TRBJ2-1; D possibly corresponds to TRBD2 (5 bases). Trimming removed 5 bases at V and 9 bases at J, with 11 bases between. Germline V gene data show CDR1 as DFQATT and CDR2 as SNEGSKA (reference sequence). The CDR3 covers 11 residues. Written as DNA, the CDR3 is TGCAGTGCTGGACTCCGTCGTGAGCAGTTCTTC. This codes for CSAGLRREQFF.

The V call is TRBV28, the J call TRBJ2-5, with a possible D match to TRBD2 (7 bases). Germline CDR1 MDHEN, CDR2 SYDVKM. V was trimmed by 2 bases and J by 2 bases, leaving 15 bases between them. This CDR3 contains 16 residues. DNA for the CDR3: TGTGCCAGCAGTTTAGCGGGGGCAGAGATGCAAGAGACCCAGTACTTC. It codes for CASSLAGAEMQETQYF.

V is TRBV4-2 and J is TRBJ2-7, with D possibly TRBD2 on 6 matching bases. V was clipped by 1 base and J by 4 bases, with 14 bases between them. Germline CDR1 reads LGHNA; CDR2 reads YNFKEQ. This CDR3 region has 15 residues. CDR3 sequence reads: CASSQVNTGGYEQYF. Here the CDR3 DNA reads TGTGCCAGCAGCCAAGTAAACACCGGGGGATACGAGCAGTACTTC.

This clone appeared a few times. V gene TRBV4-1 combines with J gene TRBJ2-1, with 10 bases that match TRBD2. The V segment lost 1 base and the J segment 5 bases; nucleotides outside the gene matches: 5. Germline CDR1 and CDR2: MGHRA and YSYEKL. The CDR3 contains 16 residues. CDR3 sequence: CASSQASGRFNNEQFF. In DNA, the CDR3 is TGCGCCAGCAGCCAAGCTAGCGGGAGATTCAACAATGAGCAGTTCTTC.

The V call is TRBV5-1, the J call TRBJ1-5, with D maybe TRBD1 (5 bases). With 4 bases removed from V and 6 bases from J, the gap between germline ends came to 17 bases. The germline V gene encodes CDR1 SGHRS and CDR2 YFSETQ. CDR3 length equals 15 residues. The CDR3 here is CASSTEPGGRQPQHF. For the CDR3, the DNA is TGCGCCAGCAGCACTGAGCCGGGGGGTCGTCAGCCCCAGCATTTT.

The genes are TRBV27 and TRBJ1-5; 12 nucleotides align to TRBD1. The ends lost 8 bases at V and 15 bases at J; junction bases unmatched: 14. This CDR3 is 14 amino acids long. Germline CDR1 and CDR2: MNHEY and SMNVEV (reference sequence). This CDR3 reads CASGTGTGGAEWHF. CDR3 bases: TGTGCCAGCGGCACCGGGACAGGGGGCGCGGAGTGGCATTTT.

The chain has TRBV28 and TRBJ1-3, with D possibly being TRBD1 (5 bases). V lost 5 bases and J lost 3, with 14 bases in between. This CDR3 has 15 residues. CDR1 MDHEN and CDR2 SYDVKM come from the germline V gene. The CDR3: CASSPPVTVGNTIYF. Here the CDR3 DNA reads TGTGCCAGCAGTCCACCAGTGACAGTTGGAAACACCATATATTTT.

CDR3 residues: CASSPPGTGATGNTIYF. DNA of the CDR3: TGTGCCAGCTCACCACCTGGGACAGGGGCTACTGGAAACACCATATATTTT. The rearrangement links TRBV18 to TRBJ1-3; 10 nucleotides match TRBD1. The CDR3 loop spans 17 amino acids. Germline values: CDR1 KGHSH, CDR2 LQKENI. J lost 2 bases, V lost 0 bases, and 4 bases had no gene match.

This clone was seen a few times. CDR3 residues: CASSSMTGGPGETQYF. The CDR3 DNA reads as TGTGCCAGCAGCTCAATGACGGGAGGGCCAGGAGAGACCCAGTACTTC. V usage is TRBV7-7 and J usage is TRBJ2-5, with 8 nucleotides matching TRBD2. V lost 4 bases and J lost 4; bases outside the gene matches: 11. The CDR3 contains 16 residues. Looked up from germline, CDR1 is SSHAT and CDR2 is FNYEAQ (reference sequence).

V gene TRBV18 combines with J gene TRBJ1-6; TRBD1 matches at 7 bases. With 3 bases clipped from V and 5 bases from J, the junction kept 7 bases outside the gene matches. The length of the CDR3 is 16 residues. Germline CDR1 is KGHSH and CDR2 is LQKENI. The CDR3, as DNA: TGTGCCAGCTCACCCAAGGACAGGTCTAATAATTCACCCCTCCACTTT. Protein product: CASSPKDRSNNSPLHF.

Worth noting for this clone: At one boundary the junction diverges from the germline segment, which might be a read error. The CDR3 coding sequence is TGTGCCAGTAGCTACAATGAGCAGTTCTTC. Residues: CASSYNEQFF. This chain uses TRBV7-9 with TRBJ2-1, with unresolved D. The germline CDR1 and CDR2 sequences are SEHNR and FQNEAQ (reference sequence). The CDR3 extends over 10 amino acids.

The rearrangement links TRBV6-2 or TRBV6-3 to TRBJ1-1; D might be TRBD1 (6 bases). Germline V lookup: CDR1 MNHEY, CDR2 SVGEGT. Trimming pared 4 bases from V and 3 bases from J, leaving 21 bases between. This CDR3 spans 17 amino acids. The DNA of the CDR3 is TGTGCCAGCAGTTTCCGGACAGCCCAAGAGGCTCACACTGAAGCTTTCTTT. Its translation is CASSFRTAQEAHTEAFF.

The chain is built from TRBV12-3 or TRBV12-4 and TRBJ2-1; D is ambiguous. V was trimmed by 3 bases and J by 5 bases, leaving 5 bases between them. The CDR3 is 12 amino acids. The CDR3 reads CASSFADNEQFF. The CDR3 nucleotides are TGTGCCAGCAGTTTTGCAGACAATGAGCAGTTCTTC.

The chain couples TRBV5-1 to TRBJ2-3; D is perhaps TRBD2 (5 bases). V was pared by 0 bases and J by 4 bases, with 15 bases between. Germline V gene lookup returns CDR1 SGHRS and CDR2 YFSETQ. This CDR3 comprises 16 residues. CDR3 in DNA: TGCGCCAGCAGCTTGGGGCGCGGGTTCGTGGCAGATACGCAGTATTTT. This encodes CASSLGRGFVADTQYF.

The chain joins TRBV15 to TRBJ2-7; unclear D gene. The V end was cut by 3 bases, the J end by 0 bases, with 9 bases between. Germline lookup yields CDR1 LNHNV and CDR2 YYDKDF (reference sequence). The CDR3 covers 14 residues. DNA for the CDR3: TGTGCCACCAGCAGCGGCGGAAGCTCCTACGAGCAGTACTTC. Residues: CATSSGGSSYEQYF.

This clone has just a few counts. The rearrangement joins TRBV7-3 to TRBJ2-1; 7 bases match TRBD2. Unmatched junction bases numbered 6, after V lost 5 bases and J lost 2 bases. Germline loops: CDR1 SGHTA, CDR2 FQGTGA. The CDR3 covers 15 residues. The CDR3 DNA follows: TGTGCCAGCAGCCCGGCTAGCGGCGCCTACAATGAGCAGTTCTTC. Translation gives CASSPASGAYNEQFF. Combining the CDR3 with reference TRBV7-3 and TRBJ2-1 gives the whole variable domain GAGVSQTPSNKVTEKGKYVELRCDPISGHTALYWYRQSLGQGPEFLIYFQGTGAADDSGLPNDRFFAVRPEGSVSTLKIQRTERGDSAVYLCASSPASGAYNEQFFGPGTRLTVL.

V usage is TRBV10-2 and J usage is TRBJ1-1, with 7 nucleotides matching TRBD1. The CDR3 contains 15 residues. Germline-derived CDR1 and CDR2 are WSHSY and SAAADI. J lost 3 bases, V lost 8 bases, and 12 bases had no gene match. The CDR3 DNA is TGCGCCAGCCGGGAGCGAGGGACAGAAGACACTGAAGCTTTCTTT. Translating gives CASRERGTEDTEAFF.

The chain combines TRBV6-5 with TRBJ2-3, with 11 bases fitting TRBD1. This CDR3 contains 15 residues. Germline CDR1 MNHEY, CDR2 SVGAGI. The ends lost 6 bases at V and 4 bases at J; junction bases unmatched: 6. CDR3 nucleotide sequence: TGTGCCAGCAGACGGACAGGGGGCATAGCAGATACGCAGTATTTT. Translated, it gives CASRRTGGIADTQYF.

The V gene is TRBV24-1, the J gene TRBJ1-5; D is ambiguous. V lost 6 bases, J lost 0 bases, and 8 bases lay in between. Germline CDR1 is KGHDR and CDR2 is SFDVKD. CDR3 size: 14 residues. CDR3 DNA: TGTGCCACCAGTCGGGTTGATAGCAATCAGCCCCAGCATTTT. Its translation: CATSRVDSNQPQHF.

The J gene is TRBJ2-1, the V gene TRBV11-3; 7 nucleotides align to TRBD2. The length of the CDR3 is 16 residues. Germline lookup yields CDR1 SGHNT and CDR2 YENEEA. With 5 bases clipped from V and 0 bases from J, the junction kept 7 bases outside the gene matches. CDR3 bases: TGTGCCAGCAGCCCCAGGGACTACTACTCCTACAATGAGCAGTTCTTC. It codes for CASSPRDYYSYNEQFF.

The chain has TRBV25-1 and TRBJ1-2, with 9 bases matching TRBD1. This CDR3 spans 15 amino acids. J was trimmed by 6 bases and V by 3 bases; bases with no gene match: 8. The germline CDR1 and CDR2 sequences are MGHDK and SYGVNS. DNA of the CDR3: TGTGCCAGCAGTGACCCGGGACAGGGTTTTAATGGCTACACCTTC. Translating it yields CASSDPGQGFNGYTF.

The table lists this clone with a few counts. Written as DNA, the CDR3 is TGTGCCAGCAGCCCCGGACAGGGGGCCATTGGCTACACCTTC. This translates into CASSPGQGAIGYTF. The chain employs TRBV7-9 and TRBJ1-2, with TRBD1 identical over 11 bases. The junction had 6 bases not matched to a gene; V was cut back by 5 bases and J by 7 bases. CDR3 length: 14 amino acids. Germline lookup yields CDR1 SEHNR and CDR2 FQNEAQ (reference sequence).

CDR3 in amino acids: CASKFSGVTGYTF. The CDR3 DNA is TGTGCCAGCAAATTTAGCGGGGTGACGGGCTACACCTTC. The chain employs TRBV6-5 and TRBJ1-2, with D hard to call. Germline V gene lookup returns CDR1 MNHEY and CDR2 SVGAGI. This CDR3 region has 13 residues. With 7 bases removed from V and 8 bases from J, the gap between germline ends came to 17 bases.